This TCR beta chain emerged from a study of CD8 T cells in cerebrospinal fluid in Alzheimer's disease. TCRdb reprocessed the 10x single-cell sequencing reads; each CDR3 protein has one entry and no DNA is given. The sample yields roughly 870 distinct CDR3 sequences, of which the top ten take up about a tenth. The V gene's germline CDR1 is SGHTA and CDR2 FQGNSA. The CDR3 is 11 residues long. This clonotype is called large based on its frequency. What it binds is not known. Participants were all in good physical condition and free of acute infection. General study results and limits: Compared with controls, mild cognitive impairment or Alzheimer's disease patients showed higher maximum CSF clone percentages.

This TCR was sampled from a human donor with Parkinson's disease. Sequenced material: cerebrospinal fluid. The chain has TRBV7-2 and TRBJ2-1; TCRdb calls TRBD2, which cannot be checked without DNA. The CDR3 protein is CASSFGTSAFF.